One and the same sample provided the 28 T cell receptor beta chains below, sequenced in a study of blood T cell repertoires in COVID-19 (dated by TCRdb to the early 2020s). Library preparation employed the immunoSEQ multiplex PCR assay. TCRdb took this table from immuneACCESS and kept in-frame rearrangements with V and J called. Such tables lack part of the clones; where checked against another copy, unresolved V genes explain under half of the gap, and the rest is unexplained. In this sample the table shows about 670,000 clones, about 87% of which occur a single time. Of the sample, 0.2% to 0.3% falls within the top ten clones. Sequenced sample: peripheral blood. Receptors originate from a woman aged 18 to 35 with acute or convalescent COVID-19.

The chain employs TRBV2 and TRBJ1-1; no clear D gene. This CDR3 comprises 11 residues. Trimming removed 6 bases at V and 2 bases at J, with 4 bases between. Looked up from germline, CDR1 is SNHLY and CDR2 is FYNNEI. The CDR3 region is CASSPNTEAFF. CDR3 sequence (DNA): TGTGCCAGCAGCCCAAACACTGAAGCTTTCTTT.

The chain recombines TRBV2 with TRBJ1-5; D gene ambiguous. Looked up from germline, CDR1 is SNHLY and CDR2 is FYNNEI. V was pared by 4 bases and J by 6 bases, with 13 bases between. The CDR3 is made up of 14 amino acids. CDR3 in amino acids: CASSAGIGSQPQHF. CDR3 nucleotide sequence: TGTGCCAGCAGTGCGGGGATCGGGAGTCAGCCCCAGCATTTT.

The table lists this clone with a count of one. The chain recombines TRBV6-6 with TRBJ2-3; weak D call: TRBD2 (6 bases). Trimming took off 5 bases at V and 0 bases at J, with 12 bases between the two ends. Germline values: CDR1 MNHNY, CDR2 SVGAGI (reference sequence). The CDR3 length is 15 residues. CDR3 sequence: CASSPSGTSTDTQYF. The DNA for the CDR3 is TGTGCCAGCAGTCCCTCTGGGACTAGCACAGATACGCAGTATTTT.

The chain recombines TRBV6-5 with TRBJ2-2; 7 bases agree with TRBD2. This CDR3 is 13 amino acids long. Germline CDR1 reads MNHEY; CDR2 reads SVGAGI. V dropped 3 bases and J dropped 7; count of bases not matched to a gene: 2. Here the CDR3 DNA reads TGTGCCAGCAGTTATGGGAGGGTCGGGGAGCTGTTTTTT. Translation: CASSYGRVGELFF.

This clone was observed a single time. Other nucleotide sequences in the sample specify the same CDR3. This chain connects TRBV4-1 to TRBJ1-5; D remains ambiguous. CDR3 length: 13 residues. The V gene's germline CDR1 is MGHRA and CDR2 YSYEKL. Trimming left V 1 base short and J 4 bases short, with 5 bases between. The CDR3 DNA reads TGCGCCAGCAGCCAAGGCAGAAATCAGCCCCAGCATTTT. Its translation is CASSQGRNQPQHF.

This clone was picked up one time. The rearrangement uses TRBV4-2 and TRBJ1-4; TRBD1 is a possible D gene (6 bases). The CDR3 sequence is 17 residues long. Per the germline V gene, CDR1 is LGHNA and CDR2 is YNFKEQ. V was pared by 1 base and J by 4 bases, with 16 bases between. CDR3 amino acids: CASSQGTAPSLNEKLFF. The CDR3 DNA reads TGTGCCAGCAGCCAAGGGACAGCTCCCTCCCTTAATGAAAAACTGTTTTTT.

CDR3 sequence: CASSGGRFVELFF. The CDR3 DNA sequence: TGTGCCAGCAGTGGGGGCAGATTTGTGGAGCTGTTTTTT. The rearrangement links TRBV2 to TRBJ2-2, with a tentative D call TRBD1 (5 bases). CDR1 is SNHLY, CDR2 FYNNEI, per germline. V was trimmed by 4 bases and J by 10 bases, leaving 13 bases between them. The CDR3 is 13 amino acids.

In this sample, this clone turned up a few times. This chain links TRBV6-4 with TRBJ2-1; TRBD2 is a possible D gene (6 bases). This CDR3 has 15 amino acids. Trimming cost V 0 bases and J 9 bases, with 15 bases left between them. Germline CDR1 MRHNA, CDR2 SNTAGT. Here the CDR3 reads CASSDSMEGRSEQFF. DNA for the CDR3: TGTGCCAGCAGTGACTCGATGGAGGGTAGGAGTGAGCAGTTCTTC.

The rearrangement joins TRBV5-5 to TRBJ2-6; maybe TRBD1 (6 bases). Between the trimmed V and J ends, which lost 1 base and 0 bases, there was a span of 17 bases. The CDR3 has 19 residues. Germline-derived CDR1 and CDR2 are SGHKS and YYEKEE (reference sequence). The CDR3 nucleotides read TGTGCCAGCAGCTTGAGGGGGACGGCCGGACCCTCTGGGGCCAACGTCCTGACTTTC. Protein product: CASSLRGTAGPSGANVLTF. Full variable domain (remainder filled in from reference TRBV5-5 and TRBJ2-6): DAGVTQSPTHLIKTRGQQVTLRCSPISGHKSVSWYQQVLGQGPQFIFQYYEKEERGRGNFPDRFSARQFPNYSSELNVNALLLGDSALYLCASSLRGTAGPSGANVLTFGAGSRLTVL.

The J gene is TRBJ2-1, the V gene TRBV27; TRBD1 is a possible D gene (6 bases). The length of the CDR3 is 14 residues. V was trimmed by 6 bases and J by 7 bases, leaving 16 bases between them. Per germline, CDR1 MNHEY and CDR2 SMNVEV (reference sequence). The CDR3 region is CASSTYRTVNEQFF. Here the CDR3 DNA reads TGTGCCAGCAGCACCTATAGGACAGTTAATGAGCAGTTCTTC.

The rearrangement links TRBV6-5 to TRBJ1-2; the D gene is possibly TRBD1 (5 bases). The V and J ends lost 4 bases and 4 bases respectively, with 10 bases between them. CDR3 length equals 13 residues. The germline V gene encodes CDR1 MNHEY and CDR2 SVGAGI. The CDR3 loop is CASSSGHSYGYTF. CDR3 coding DNA: TGTGCCAGCAGTTCTGGACACTCCTATGGCTACACCTTC.

This clone was seen once. The chain couples TRBV7-9 to TRBJ2-7; TRBD2 might be the D (6 bases). The CDR3 runs to 12 residues. Per germline, CDR1 SEHNR and CDR2 FQNEAQ (reference sequence). The V end was cut by 5 bases, the J end by 4 bases, with 9 bases between. CDR3 protein: CASSPGLYEQYF. The CDR3, as DNA: TGTGCCAGCAGCCCCGGACTATACGAGCAGTACTTC.

The chain has TRBV7-5 and TRBJ1-1; the table's D call, TRBD1, was not checked against the DNA. TRBV7-5 is termed a pseudogene. The CDR3 length is 15 residues. The DNA of the CDR3 is TGTGCCAGAAGCCCAAAGATAACAGAGAACACTGAAGCTTTCTTT. This sequence encodes CARSPKITENTEAFF.

The chain combines TRBV6-6 with TRBJ1-2; TRBD1 matches 8 bases. Germline V gene data show CDR1 as MNHNY and CDR2 as SVGAGI (reference sequence). V trimming: 5 bases; J trimming: 5 bases; junction bases outside the gene matches: 10. The CDR3 spans 15 residues. CDR3 in amino acids: CASSLGQGAGYGYTF. In DNA form, the CDR3 reads TGTGCCAGCAGTCTTGGACAGGGTGCAGGGTATGGCTACACCTTC.

Turning to this clone: This sample includes further DNA sequences coding for the same CDR3. The chain couples TRBV19 to TRBJ1-3; no definite D call. The V gene lost 3 bases and the J gene lost 0 bases, with 9 bases spanning the gap. CDR1 and CDR2 (germline): LNHDA, SQIVND (reference sequence). CDR3 length: 15 residues. The CDR3 DNA sequence: TGTGCCAGTAGTATCGAGGGCCGCTCTGGAAACACCATATATTTT. It encodes CASSIEGRSGNTIYF.

This chain joins TRBV27 and TRBJ1-2; D is unclear. V shed 6 bases and J shed 5 bases, with 10 bases lying between them. The CDR3 has 12 residues. In germline, CDR1 is MNHEY, CDR2 SMNVEV (reference sequence). The DNA for the CDR3 is TGTGCCAGCAGCCGCGCAGGTTATGGCTACACCTTC. Protein: CASSRAGYGYTF.

The chain has TRBV28 and TRBJ1-2; 8 bases line up with TRBD1. Germline V gives CDR1 MDHEN, CDR2 SYDVKM. Unmatched junction bases numbered 20, after V lost 2 bases and J lost 3 bases. The CDR3 has 20 residues. CDR3 amino acids: CASSLAAPKVTGGWYYGYTF. The CDR3 DNA sequence: TGTGCCAGCAGTTTAGCAGCCCCAAAAGTTACAGGGGGGTGGTACTATGGCTACACCTTC.

The chain carries TRBV28 and TRBJ1-5; perhaps TRBD1 as D (6 bases). This CDR3 spans 17 amino acids. Between the trimmed V and J ends, which lost 6 bases and 1 base, there was a span of 19 bases. CDR1 and CDR2 from the germline V gene are MDHEN and SYDVKM. The CDR3 nucleotides read TGTGCCAGCAGACCTGGGGGCTCAGGCAGAAGCAATCAGCCCCAGCATTTT. Translated, it gives CASRPGGSGRSNQPQHF. Filled out from reference TRBV28 and TRBJ1-5, the complete variable domain reads DVKVTQSSRYLVKRTGEKVFLECVQDMDHENMFWYRQDPGLGLRLIYFSYDVKMKEKGDIPEGYSVSREKKERFSLILESASTNQTSMYLCASRPGGSGRSNQPQHFGDGTRLSIL.

The CDR3 spells CAWSADFNYGYTF. The DNA of the CDR3 is TGTGCCTGGAGTGCTGACTTTAACTATGGCTACACCTTC. The gene calls are TRBV30 and TRBJ1-2, with no clear D. The CDR3 is made up of 13 amino acids. V lost 1 base and J 1 base, leaving 7 bases between the germline ends. Germline CDR1 GTSNPN, CDR2 SVGIG (reference sequence).

Only a few counts were recorded for this clone. The chain joins TRBV4-3 to TRBJ1-2; possibly TRBD1 for D (5 bases). Trimming shortened V by 0 bases and J by 5 bases, and 16 bases separated the two germline ends. This CDR3 spans 16 amino acids. Germline V gives CDR1 LGHNA, CDR2 YSLEER. The DNA for the CDR3 is TGCGCCAGCAGCCAAGAACAAGGCAGGGCAGGGTATGGCTACACCTTC. Translated: CASSQEQGRAGYGYTF.

The rearrangement links TRBV6-2 or TRBV6-3 to TRBJ2-7; 10 positions agree with TRBD1. J lost 5 bases, V lost 1 base, and 5 bases had no gene match. Germline-derived CDR1 and CDR2 are MNHEY and SVGEGT. The CDR3 covers 15 residues. CDR3 protein: CASSYWGTGAHEQYF. CDR3 sequence (DNA): TGTGCCAGCAGTTACTGGGGGACAGGGGCCCACGAGCAGTACTTC.

V gene TRBV10-3 combines with J gene TRBJ1-5; D uncertain. Germline V gene lookup returns CDR1 ENHRY and CDR2 SYGVKD. V was clipped by 2 bases and J by 6 bases, with 8 bases between them. This CDR3 spans 13 amino acids. The CDR3 nucleotides read TGTGCCATCAGTGAGGCAGGAAGTCAGCCCCAGCATTTT. Translated, it gives CAISEAGSQPQHF.

There are a few counts of this clone. V and J are TRBV3-1 (or the pseudogene TRBV3-2) and TRBJ1-1, with 8 bases aligning to TRBD1. This CDR3 is built from 14 residues. V lost 5 bases, J lost 1 base, and 3 bases stayed unmatched. CDR1 is LGHDT and CDR2 is YNNKEL in the germline V gene (reference sequence). In nucleotides, the CDR3 is TGTGCCAGCAGCTCCGGGACAGGGAACACTGAAGCTTTCTTT. Residues: CASSSGTGNTEAFF.

This clone was seen just once. No conserved phenylalanine or tryptophan ends this CDR3, so it is likely a read error. No DNA is shown, since the ends of the CDR3 on it are uncertain; the CDR3 is the one TCRdb lists. V is TRBV2 and J is TRBJ1-1; the table calls TRBD1, which could not be checked here. The CDR3 has 12 residues if both end residues are counted. Germline values: CDR1 SNHLY, CDR2 FYNNEI. The CDR3 sequence is CASSELLGQVFI.

This chain uses TRBV6-5 with TRBJ1-2, with a possible D match to TRBD1 (6 bases). The V and J ends lost 0 bases and 14 bases respectively, with 16 bases between them. Per the germline V gene, CDR1 is MNHEY and CDR2 is SVGAGI. The CDR3 is 13 amino acids. The CDR3 region has the DNA TGTGCCAGCAGTTACTCGGAGACCGGGGGGCTTACCTTC. This sequence encodes CASSYSETGGLTF.

The rearrangement links TRBV5-5 to TRBJ1-1; no reliable D call. The V and J ends lost 3 bases and 0 bases respectively, with 12 bases between them. CDR3 size: 15 residues. Germline V gene sequence: CDR1 SGHKS, CDR2 YYEKEE (reference sequence). The CDR3 protein is CASSSGPDMNTEAFF. Here the CDR3 DNA reads TGTGCCAGCAGCTCCGGTCCTGACATGAACACTGAAGCTTTCTTT.

The V gene is TRBV6-6, the J gene TRBJ2-7, with 9 positions matching TRBD2. The germline V gene has CDR1 MNHNY and CDR2 SVGAGI (reference sequence). Germline trimming cut 6 bases from V and 4 bases from J; bases unmatched to any gene: 13. The CDR3 runs to 16 residues. The CDR3, as DNA: TGTGCCAGCAGGGGGGGCCCAGCTAGCGGGGTTTACGAGCAGTACTTC. Translating it yields CASRGGPASGVYEQYF.

The rearrangement uses TRBV6-6 and TRBJ1-5, with 12 bases lining up with TRBD1. The CDR3 totals 19 residues. Germline V gene data show CDR1 as MNHNY and CDR2 as SVGAGI (reference sequence). V gave up 5 bases and J gave up 1 base; unmatched junction bases: 12. CDR3 bases: TGTGCCAGCAGTCCCCTCCCCGGGACAGGGGGCCGGAGCAATCAGCCCCAGCATTTT. As protein: CASSPLPGTGGRSNQPQHF.